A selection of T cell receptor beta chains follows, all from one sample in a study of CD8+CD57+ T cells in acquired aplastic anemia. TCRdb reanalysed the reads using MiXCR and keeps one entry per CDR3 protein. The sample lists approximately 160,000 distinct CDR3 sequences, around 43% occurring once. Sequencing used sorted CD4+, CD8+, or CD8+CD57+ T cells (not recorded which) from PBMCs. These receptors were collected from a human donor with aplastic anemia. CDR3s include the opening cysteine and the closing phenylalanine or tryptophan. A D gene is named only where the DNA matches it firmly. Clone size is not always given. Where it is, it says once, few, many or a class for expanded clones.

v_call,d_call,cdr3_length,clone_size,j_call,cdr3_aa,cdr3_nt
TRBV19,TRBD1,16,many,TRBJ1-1,CASRKGTAILNTEAFF,TGTGCCAGTAGGAAGGGGACAGCGATTCTGAACACTGAAGCTTTCTTT
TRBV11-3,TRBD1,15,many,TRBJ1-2,CASSRRDRGFYGYTF,TGTGCCAGCAGCCGCCGGGACAGGGGATTCTATGGCTACACCTTC
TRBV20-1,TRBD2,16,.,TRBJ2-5,CSARWSSGSRMETQYF,TGCAGTGCTAGATGGTCTAGCGGGAGTCGGATGGAGACCCAGTACTTC
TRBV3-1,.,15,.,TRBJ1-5,CASSISPEGNQPQHF,TGTGCCAGCAGCATATCACCGGAGGGCAATCAGCCCCAGCATTTT
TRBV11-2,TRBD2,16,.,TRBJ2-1,CASSRGSGTTGHEQFF,TGTGCCAGCAGCCGGGGTAGCGGGACTACGGGGCATGAGCAGTTCTTC
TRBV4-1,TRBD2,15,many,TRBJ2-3,CASSQRLAGIDTQYF,TGCGCCAGCAGCCAACGACTAGCGGGGATAGATACGCAGTATTTT
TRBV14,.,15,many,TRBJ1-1,CASSQPGTANTEAFF,TGTGCCAGCAGCCAACCCGGGACGGCAAACACTGAAGCTTTCTTT
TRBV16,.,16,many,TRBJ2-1,CASSQSTGSGLGEQFF,TGTGCCAGCAGCCAATCGACGGGGTCTGGGCTCGGGGAGCAGTTCTTC
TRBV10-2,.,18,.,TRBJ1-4,CASSEGKGGGREREKLFF,TGCGCCAGCAGTGAGGGAAAGGGTGGGGGAAGGGAACGCGAAAAACTGTTTTTT
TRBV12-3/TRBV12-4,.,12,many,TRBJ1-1,CASSLRITEAFF,TGTGCCAGCAGTTTGAGGATCACTGAAGCTTTCTTT
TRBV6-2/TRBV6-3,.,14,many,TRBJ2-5,CASSYRGIQETQYF,TGTGCCAGCAGTTACCGGGGCATACAAGAGACCCAGTACTTC
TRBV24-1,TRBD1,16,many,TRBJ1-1,CATSDSGTGAEDEAFF,TGTGCCACCAGTGACTCCGGGACAGGGGCCGAAGATGAAGCTTTCTTT
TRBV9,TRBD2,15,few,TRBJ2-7,CASSRGGTSAYEQYF,TGTGCCAGCAGCCGAGGGGGGACTAGCGCCTACGAGCAGTACTTC
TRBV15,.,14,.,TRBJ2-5,CATSRDTVAETQYF,TGTGCCACCAGCAGAGATACGGTAGCAGAGACCCAGTACTTC
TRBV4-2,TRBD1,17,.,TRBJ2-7,CASSQDTWDRPGSEQYF,TGTGCCAGCAGCCAAGATACGTGGGACAGGCCAGGGAGTGAGCAGTACTTC
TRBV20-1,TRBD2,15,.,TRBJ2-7,CSATTLAGGHLEQYF,TGCAGTGCTACTACCCTAGCGGGGGGGCATCTCGAGCAGTACTTC
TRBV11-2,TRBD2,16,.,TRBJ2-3,CASSLGLASSTDTQYF,TGTGCCAGCAGCTTAGGACTAGCGTCCAGCACAGATACGCAGTATTTT
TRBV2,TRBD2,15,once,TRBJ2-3,CASSDRLAGGDTQYF,TGTGCCAGCAGCGACCGACTAGCCGGTGGGGATACGCAGTATTTT
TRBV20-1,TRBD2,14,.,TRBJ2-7,CSARTSGSHYEQYF,TGCAGTGCTAGGACTAGCGGGTCCCACTACGAGCAGTACTTC
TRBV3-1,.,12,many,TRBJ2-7,CASRPPGGAILF,TGTGCCAGCAGACCCCCCGGGGGCGCAATCCTCTTC
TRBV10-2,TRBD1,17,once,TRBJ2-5,CASSLPRDRGRGETQYF,TGCGCCAGCAGTTTACCGCGGGACAGGGGGCGCGGAGAGACCCAGTACTTC
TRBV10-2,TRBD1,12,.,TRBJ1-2,CAISGTGYGYTF,TGCGCCATCTCCGGGACAGGTTATGGCTACACCTTC
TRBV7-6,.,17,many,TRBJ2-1,CASSLASTTGTYNEQFF,TGTGCCAGCAGCTTAGCCAGTACTACCGGGACGTACAATGAGCAGTTCTTC
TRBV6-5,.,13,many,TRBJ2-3,CASSYSSTDTQYF,TGTGCCAGCAGTTACTCAAGCACAGATACGCAGTATTTT
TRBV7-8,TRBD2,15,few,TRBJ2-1,CASSSGLAGEYEQFF,TGTGCCAGCAGCTCAGGACTAGCGGGAGAATATGAGCAGTTCTTC
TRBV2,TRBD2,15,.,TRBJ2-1,CASRPGGSSYNEQFF,TGTGCCTCCCGCCCGGGCGGGAGCTCCTACAATGAGCAGTTCTTC
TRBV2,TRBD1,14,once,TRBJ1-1,CASSGGQGDTEAFF,TGTGCCAGCAGTGGGGGGCAGGGGGACACTGAAGCTTTCTTT
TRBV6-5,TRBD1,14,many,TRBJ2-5,CASSYGTGEGTQYF,TGTGCCAGCAGTTACGGGACAGGGGAAGGGACCCAGTACTTC
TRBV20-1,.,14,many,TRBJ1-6,CSARVSQGNSPLHF,TGCAGTGCTAGAGTATCACAGGGTAATTCACCCCTCCACTTT
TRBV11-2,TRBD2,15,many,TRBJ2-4,CASTASGGGGNIQYF,TGTGCCAGCACCGCTAGCGGGGGGGGAGGAAACATTCAGTACTTC
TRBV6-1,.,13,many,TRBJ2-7,CASSEQASYEQYF,TGTGCCAGCAGTGAACAGGCCTCCTACGAGCAGTACTTC
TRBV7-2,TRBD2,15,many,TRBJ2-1,CASSPLAGGPPEQFF,TGTGCCAGCAGCCCGTTAGCGGGGGGGCCGCCTGAGCAGTTCTTC
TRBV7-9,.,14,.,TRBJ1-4,CASSLERGTGKLFF,TGTGCCAGCAGCTTAGAGCGGGGGACTGGAAAACTGTTTTTT